What follows are 13 T cell receptor beta chains derived from one specimen sequenced in a study of T cells in Graves' hyperthyroidism and ophthalmopathy (dated by TCRdb to about 2019). The method was multiplex PCR. Sequencing took place on an Illumina HiSeq 2000. The TCR beta CDR3 regions were amplified from RNA transcripts. For the first round of RT-PCR on the TCR CDR3, the HTBI primer set was used together with the Qiagen OneStep RT-PCR kit. TCRdb reprocessing: public reads trimmed at Q25 with fastp, clones called with MiXCR, in-frame beta chains kept. Every CDR3 protein is listed once, alongside the most common genes and DNA of its rows. This sample holds some 300,000 distinct CDR3 sequences; roughly 13% were observed only once. Roughly 7.9% of the sample is held by the ten biggest clonotypes. Sequencing was performed on blood. The receptors were gathered from a woman aged 40 to 50 with Graves' hyperthyroidism.

Only a few counts were recorded for this clonotype. The gene calls are TRBV19 and TRBJ2-5, with D tentatively TRBD1 or TRBD2 (5 bases each). The CDR3 is 14 amino acids. The ends were cut back, 4 bases at V and 7 bases at J, with 16 bases in the middle. CDR1 is LNHDA and CDR2 is SQIVND in the germline V gene (reference sequence). CDR3 in amino acids: CASSKDGTFGTQYF. DNA of the CDR3: TGTGCCAGTAGTAAGGACGGGACGTTTGGGACCCAGTACTTC.

This chain's CDR3 is CASSPGASPGNTIYF. The CDR3, as DNA: TGTGCCAGCAGCCCCGGGGCGAGCCCTGGAAACACCATATATTTT. V and J are TRBV11-3 and TRBJ1-3; D might be TRBD1 (5 bases). Germline-derived CDR1 and CDR2 are SGHNT and YENEEA. The CDR3 is 15 amino acids. V was trimmed by 5 bases and J by 2 bases, leaving 13 bases between them.

This clonotype has ten or more counts. CDR3 bases: TGTGCCAGCAGCTTGGACAGGGGAGTGGAAAAACTGTTTTTT. Residues: CASSLDRGVEKLFF. V and J are TRBV7-9 and TRBJ1-4; 9 positions match TRBD1. Trimming removed 3 bases from V and 8 bases from J; junction bases left unmatched: 4. CDR3 length: 14 amino acids. CDR1 is SEHNR, CDR2 FQNEAQ, per germline (reference sequence).

Only a few counts were recorded for this clonotype. The chain joins TRBV7-9 to TRBJ1-1; tentatively, D is TRBD1 (5 bases). Per germline, CDR1 SEHNR and CDR2 FQNEAQ (reference sequence). CDR3 length equals 12 residues. V lost 5 bases, J lost 9 bases, and 13 bases lay in between. CDR3 sequence reads: CASSPWDAQAFF. The CDR3 DNA sequence: TGTGCCAGCAGCCCTTGGGACGCCCAAGCTTTCTTT.

This clonotype has ten or more counts. The chain has TRBV2 and TRBJ2-5; 7 bases match TRBD1. The CDR3 spans 13 residues. The germline gives CDR1 SNHLY, CDR2 FYNNEI. V lost 3 bases and J lost 5; bases outside the gene matches: 3. In DNA, the CDR3 is TGTGCCAGCAGTGAGACAGGGCTGGAGACCCAGTACTTC. It codes for CASSETGLETQYF.

This clonotype was detected many times. The chain joins TRBV5-8 to TRBJ1-1; 7 bases agree with TRBD1. Germline trimming cut 1 base from V and 1 base from J; bases unmatched to any gene: 4. This CDR3 region has 15 residues. The germline V gene has CDR1 SGHTS and CDR2 YDEGEE. Written as DNA, the CDR3 is TGTGCCAGCAGCTTGCCGGGACAGCAGAACACTGAAGCTTTCTTT. It translates to CASSLPGQQNTEAFF.

This clonotype was recorded at least ten times. The rearrangement uses TRBV2 and TRBJ1-5, with 9 bases fitting TRBD1. Germline-derived CDR1 and CDR2 are SNHLY and FYNNEI. This CDR3 has 15 residues. J lost 7 bases, V lost 7 bases, and 11 bases had no gene match. CDR3 sequence: CASTSWDRDGQPQHF. CDR3 DNA sequence: TGTGCCAGCACCTCGTGGGACAGGGATGGACAGCCCCAGCATTTT. The full variable domain, with the rest looked up from reference TRBV2 and TRBJ1-5, is EPEVTQTPSHQVTQMGQEVILRCVPISNHLYFYWYRQILGQKVEFLVSFYNNEISEKSEIFDDQFSVERPDGSNFTLKIRSTKLEDSAMYFCASTSWDRDGQPQHFGDGTRLSIL.

This chain joins TRBV20-1 and TRBJ2-5; 7 bases fit TRBD2. This CDR3 region has 16 residues. Unmatched junction bases numbered 17, after V lost 5 bases and J lost 5 bases. Germline loops: CDR1 DFQATT, CDR2 SNEGSKA (reference sequence). The CDR3 loop is CSASPLGGGQEETQYF. CDR3 in DNA: TGCAGTGCTTCCCCCCTGGGGGGAGGGCAGGAGGAGACCCAGTACTTC.

The chain's CDR3 is CASSLGGGGRYWEQYF. For the CDR3, the DNA is TGTGCCAGCAGCTTAGGCGGGGGGGGAAGATATTGGGAGCAGTACTTC. The V and J genes are TRBV7-9 and TRBJ2-7; 9 bases align to TRBD2. Germline V CDR1 and CDR2: SEHNR, FQNEAQ (reference sequence). The CDR3 consists of 16 residues. J lost 7 bases, V lost 1 base, and 11 bases had no gene match.

This clonotype was counted a few times. A much larger clone lies a single base off, so this may be a read error. The chain combines TRBV11-2 with TRBJ2-5; D is possibly TRBD1 (6 bases). The V end was cut by 4 bases, the J end by 5 bases, with 14 bases between. This CDR3 is built from 14 residues. The germline V gene has CDR1 SGHAT and CDR2 FQNNGV. The CDR3 DNA sequence: TGTGCCAGCAGCTCGCAGGCAGGGGACGAGACCCAGTACTTC. Amino acids: CASSSQAGDETQYF.

At least ten counts were recorded for this clonotype. The rearrangement joins TRBV12-3 or TRBV12-4 to TRBJ1-1; 7 bases fit TRBD1. V lost 4 bases and J lost 1; bases outside the gene matches: 3. The CDR3 length is 14 residues. This CDR3 reads CASSSDRKNTEAFF. The CDR3 bases are TGTGCCAGCAGTTCGGACAGGAAGAACACTGAAGCTTTCTTT.

This clonotype occurred a few times. The V and J genes are TRBV5-1 and TRBJ2-2; 8 bases match TRBD2. Germline V CDR1 and CDR2: SGHRS, YFSETQ. The junction had 6 bases not matched to a gene; V was cut back by 0 bases and J by 5 bases. CDR3 length: 16 residues. The CDR3: CASSLGSSGPTGELFF. The CDR3 DNA sequence: TGCGCCAGCAGCTTGGGTTCTAGCGGGCCGACCGGGGAGCTGTTTTTT.

This clonotype was seen many times. This sequence joins TRBV12-5 and TRBJ2-1; perhaps TRBD2 as D (6 bases). The germline CDR1 and CDR2 sequences are LGHNT and FRNRAP. The CDR3 runs to 15 residues. Deletions cut 5 bases from V and 2 bases from J, with 13 bases between. DNA of the CDR3: TGTGCTAGTGGTCCCGGGACTCCAACCTACAATGAGCAGTTCTTC. Translated: CASGPGTPTYNEQFF.